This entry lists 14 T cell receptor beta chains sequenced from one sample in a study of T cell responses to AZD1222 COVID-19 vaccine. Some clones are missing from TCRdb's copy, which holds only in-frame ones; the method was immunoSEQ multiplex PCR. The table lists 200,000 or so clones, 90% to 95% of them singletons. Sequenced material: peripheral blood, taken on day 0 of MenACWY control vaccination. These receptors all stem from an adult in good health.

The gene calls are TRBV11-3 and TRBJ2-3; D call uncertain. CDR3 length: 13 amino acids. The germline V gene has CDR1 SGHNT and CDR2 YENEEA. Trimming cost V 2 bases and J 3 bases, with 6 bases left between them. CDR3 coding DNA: TGTGCCAGCAGCTTACAGCCGACAGATACGCAGTATTTT. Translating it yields CASSLQPTDTQYF. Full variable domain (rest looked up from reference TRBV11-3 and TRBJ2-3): EAGVVQSPRYKIIEKKQPVAFWCNPISGHNTLYWYLQNLGQGPELLIRYENEEAVDDSQLPKDRFSAERLKGVDSTLKIQPAELGDSAVYLCASSLQPTDTQYFGPGTRLTVL.

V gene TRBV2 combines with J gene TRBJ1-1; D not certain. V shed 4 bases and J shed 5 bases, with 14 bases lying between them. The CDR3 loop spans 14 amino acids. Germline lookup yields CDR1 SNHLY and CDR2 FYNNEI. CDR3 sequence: CASSGGPPGTEAFF. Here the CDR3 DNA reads TGTGCCAGCAGTGGTGGGCCGCCGGGTACTGAAGCTTTCTTT.

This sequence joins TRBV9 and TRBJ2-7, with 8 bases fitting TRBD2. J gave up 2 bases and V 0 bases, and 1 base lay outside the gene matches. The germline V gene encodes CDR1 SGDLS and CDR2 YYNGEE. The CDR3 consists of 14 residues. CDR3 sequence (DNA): TGTGCCAGCAGCGTAGGCGGGGGGACCTACGAGCAGTACTTC. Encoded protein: CASSVGGGTYEQYF.

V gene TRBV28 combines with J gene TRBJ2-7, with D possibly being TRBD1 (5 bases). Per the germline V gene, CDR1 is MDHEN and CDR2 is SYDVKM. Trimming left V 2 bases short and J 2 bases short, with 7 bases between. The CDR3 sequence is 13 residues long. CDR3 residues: CASSLIGAYEQYF. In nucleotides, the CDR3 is TGTGCCAGCAGTTTAATAGGGGCCTACGAGCAGTACTTC.

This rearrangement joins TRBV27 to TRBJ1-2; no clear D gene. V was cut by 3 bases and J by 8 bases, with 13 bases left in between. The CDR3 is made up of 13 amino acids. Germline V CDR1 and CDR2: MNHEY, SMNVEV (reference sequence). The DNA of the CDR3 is TGTGCCAGCAGTTTGGCCCCGGCCGGCGGCTACACCTTC. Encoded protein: CASSLAPAGGYTF.

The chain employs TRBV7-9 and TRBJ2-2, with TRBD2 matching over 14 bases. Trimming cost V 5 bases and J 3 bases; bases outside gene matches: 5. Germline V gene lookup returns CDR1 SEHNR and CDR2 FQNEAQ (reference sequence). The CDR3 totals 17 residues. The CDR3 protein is CASSLTSGGAHTGELFF. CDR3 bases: TGTGCCAGCAGCCTGACTAGCGGGGGGGCGCACACCGGGGAGCTGTTTTTT. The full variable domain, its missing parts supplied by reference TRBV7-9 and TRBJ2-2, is DTGVSQNPRHKITKRGQNVTFRCDPISEHNRLYWYRQTLGQGPEFLTYFQNEAQLEKSRLLSDRFSAERPKGSFSTLEIQRTEQGDSAMYLCASSLTSGGAHTGELFFGEGSRLTVL.

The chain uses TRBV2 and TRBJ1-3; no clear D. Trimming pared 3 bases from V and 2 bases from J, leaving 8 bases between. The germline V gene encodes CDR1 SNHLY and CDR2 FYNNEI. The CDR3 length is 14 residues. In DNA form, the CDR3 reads TGTGCCAGCAGTGATAGGGTAACTGGAAACACCATATATTTT. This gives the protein CASSDRVTGNTIYF.

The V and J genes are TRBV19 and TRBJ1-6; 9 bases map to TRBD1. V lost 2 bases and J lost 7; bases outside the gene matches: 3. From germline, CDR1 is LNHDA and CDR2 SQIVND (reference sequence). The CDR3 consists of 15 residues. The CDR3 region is CASSIRQGVNSPLHF. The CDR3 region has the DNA TGTGCCAGTAGTATAAGACAGGGGGTCAATTCACCCCTCCACTTT.

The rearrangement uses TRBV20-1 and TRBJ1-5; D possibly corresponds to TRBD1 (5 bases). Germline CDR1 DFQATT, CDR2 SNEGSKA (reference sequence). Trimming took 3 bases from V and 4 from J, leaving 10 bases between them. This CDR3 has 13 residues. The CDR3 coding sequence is TGCAGTGCTAGTCAGTCAGGGAATCAGCCCCAGCATTTT. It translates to CSASQSGNQPQHF.

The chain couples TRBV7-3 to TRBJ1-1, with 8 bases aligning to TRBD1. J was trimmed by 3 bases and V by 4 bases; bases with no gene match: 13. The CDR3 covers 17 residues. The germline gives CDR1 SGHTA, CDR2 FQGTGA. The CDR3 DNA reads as TGTGCCAGCAGCTGGAAAGGACAGGGAAGGGGTGACACTGAAGCTTTCTTT. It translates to CASSWKGQGRGDTEAFF.

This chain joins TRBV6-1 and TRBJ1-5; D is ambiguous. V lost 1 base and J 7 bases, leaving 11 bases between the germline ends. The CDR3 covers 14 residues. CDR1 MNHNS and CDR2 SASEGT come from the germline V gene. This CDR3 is CASSEDIVSQPQHF. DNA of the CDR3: TGTGCCAGCAGTGAAGACATAGTGAGCCAGCCCCAGCATTTT.

The CDR3 loop is CASYNNRRGGYTF. In DNA, the CDR3 is TGCGCCAGCTATAACAACCGTAGAGGTGGCTACACCTTC. The chain recombines TRBV5-1 with TRBJ1-2, with D hard to call. Trimming cost V 7 bases and J 7 bases, with 17 bases left between them. The length of the CDR3 is 13 residues. The germline V gene encodes CDR1 SGHRS and CDR2 YFSETQ.

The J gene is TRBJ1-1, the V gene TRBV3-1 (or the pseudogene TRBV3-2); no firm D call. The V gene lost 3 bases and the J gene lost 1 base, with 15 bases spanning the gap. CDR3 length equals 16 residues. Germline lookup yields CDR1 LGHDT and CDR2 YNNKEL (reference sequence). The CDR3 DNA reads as TGTGCCAGCAGCCACTACAAGGGAACATCGAACACTGAAGCTTTCTTT. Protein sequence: CASSHYKGTSNTEAFF.

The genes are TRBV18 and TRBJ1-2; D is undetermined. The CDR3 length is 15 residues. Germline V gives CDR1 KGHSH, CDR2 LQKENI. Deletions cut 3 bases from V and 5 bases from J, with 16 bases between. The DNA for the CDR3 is TGTGCCAGCTCACCCAGCGAGGGTGGTCGGTATGGCTACACCTTC. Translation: CASSPSEGGRYGYTF.